This T cell receptor (beta chain) was captured in a study of shared clonotypes between healthy human individuals. Overall study results and limits: Relative to memory subsets, naive subsets generally showed larger estimated richness. Despite large depth, rarefaction showed incomplete sorted-subset sequencing.

CD45RO-negative cells were positively selected for CCR7, leaving out terminally differentiated effector memory CD45RA+ cells. Healthy adults negative for HIV, lacking recent acute infections or vaccinations, served as donors. As handled by the study authors: Filtering differed since immunoSEQ provided only junctions, with no quality scores. Libraries were prepared by immunoSEQ multiplex PCR; TCRdb keeps only in-frame clonotypes and omits some of them. That table gives V, J and clone size, and the DNA gave D and trimming. The table includes millions of clones, around 96% detected once. Germline V gene lookup returns CDR1 SGHVS and CDR2 FQNEAQ. The CDR3 length is 14 residues. V was shortened by 2 bases and J by 2 bases, with 10 bases between the two germline ends. As for this clone: Antigen specificity is unknown.

What was sequenced was naive CD8+ T cells sorted from blood. The chain has TRBV7-8 and TRBJ2-7; D might be TRBD1 (6 bases). This TCR derives from a young man in good health. CDR3 sequence: CASSLSRTAYEQYF. The CDR3 DNA follows: TGTGCCAGCAGCTTATCAAGGACAGCCTACGAGCAGTACTTC.